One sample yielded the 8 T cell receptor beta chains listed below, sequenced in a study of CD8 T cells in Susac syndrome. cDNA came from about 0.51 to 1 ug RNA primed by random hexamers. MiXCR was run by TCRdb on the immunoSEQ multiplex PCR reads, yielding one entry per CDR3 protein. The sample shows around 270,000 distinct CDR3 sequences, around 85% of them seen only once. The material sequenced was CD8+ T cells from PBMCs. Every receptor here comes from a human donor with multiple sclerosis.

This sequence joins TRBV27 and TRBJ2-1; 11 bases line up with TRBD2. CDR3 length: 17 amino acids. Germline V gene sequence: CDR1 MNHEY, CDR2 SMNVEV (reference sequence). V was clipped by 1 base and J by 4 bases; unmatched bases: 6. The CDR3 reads CASSLWLAGGSYNEQFF. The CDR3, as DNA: TGTGCCAGCAGTTTATGGCTAGCGGGAGGTTCATACAATGAGCAGTTCTTC.

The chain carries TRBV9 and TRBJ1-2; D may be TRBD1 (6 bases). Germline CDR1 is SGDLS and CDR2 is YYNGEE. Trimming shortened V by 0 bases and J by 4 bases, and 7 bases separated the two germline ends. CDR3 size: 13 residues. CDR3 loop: CASSVAGAYGYTF. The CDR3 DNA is TGTGCCAGCAGCGTAGCAGGGGCCTATGGCTACACCTTC.

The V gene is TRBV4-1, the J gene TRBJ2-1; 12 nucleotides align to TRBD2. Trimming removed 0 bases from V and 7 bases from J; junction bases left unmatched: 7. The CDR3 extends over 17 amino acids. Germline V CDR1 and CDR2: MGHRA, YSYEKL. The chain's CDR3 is CASSQDHWTSGTNEQFF. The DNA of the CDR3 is TGCGCCAGCAGCCAAGATCATTGGACTAGCGGGACTAATGAGCAGTTCTTC.

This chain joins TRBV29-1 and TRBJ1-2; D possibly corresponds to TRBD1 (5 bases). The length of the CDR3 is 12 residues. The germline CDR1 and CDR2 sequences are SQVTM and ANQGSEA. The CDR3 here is CSVVAWGFGYTF. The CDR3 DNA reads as TGCAGTGTGGTTGCCTGGGGGTTCGGCTACACCTTC.

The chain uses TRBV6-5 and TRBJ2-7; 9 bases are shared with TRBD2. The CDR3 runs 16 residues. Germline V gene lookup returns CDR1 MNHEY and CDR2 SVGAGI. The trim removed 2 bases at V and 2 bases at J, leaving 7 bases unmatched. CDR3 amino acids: CASSYSDSSGTYEQYF. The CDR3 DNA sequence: TGTGCCAGCAGTTACAGTGACTCTAGCGGGACCTACGAGCAGTACTTC.

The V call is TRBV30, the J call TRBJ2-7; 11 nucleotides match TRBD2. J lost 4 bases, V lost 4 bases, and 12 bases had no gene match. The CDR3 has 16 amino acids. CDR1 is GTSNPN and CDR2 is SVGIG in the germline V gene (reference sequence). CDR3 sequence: CAWTTPTGLAVYEQYF. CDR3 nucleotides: TGTGCCTGGACTACCCCCACGGGACTAGCGGTGTACGAGCAGTACTTC.

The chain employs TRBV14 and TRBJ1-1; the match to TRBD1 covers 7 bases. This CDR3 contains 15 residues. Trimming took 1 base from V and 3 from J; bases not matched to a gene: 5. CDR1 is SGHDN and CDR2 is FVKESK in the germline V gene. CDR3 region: CASSQGIQGYTEAFF. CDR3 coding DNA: TGTGCCAGCAGCCAAGGTATACAGGGGTACACTGAAGCTTTCTTT.

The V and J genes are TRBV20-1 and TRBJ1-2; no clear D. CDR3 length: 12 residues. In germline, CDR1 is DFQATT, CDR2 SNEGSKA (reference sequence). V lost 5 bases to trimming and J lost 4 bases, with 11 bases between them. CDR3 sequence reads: CSAGERGYGYTF. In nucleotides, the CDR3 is TGCAGTGCTGGTGAACGGGGCTATGGCTACACCTTC.